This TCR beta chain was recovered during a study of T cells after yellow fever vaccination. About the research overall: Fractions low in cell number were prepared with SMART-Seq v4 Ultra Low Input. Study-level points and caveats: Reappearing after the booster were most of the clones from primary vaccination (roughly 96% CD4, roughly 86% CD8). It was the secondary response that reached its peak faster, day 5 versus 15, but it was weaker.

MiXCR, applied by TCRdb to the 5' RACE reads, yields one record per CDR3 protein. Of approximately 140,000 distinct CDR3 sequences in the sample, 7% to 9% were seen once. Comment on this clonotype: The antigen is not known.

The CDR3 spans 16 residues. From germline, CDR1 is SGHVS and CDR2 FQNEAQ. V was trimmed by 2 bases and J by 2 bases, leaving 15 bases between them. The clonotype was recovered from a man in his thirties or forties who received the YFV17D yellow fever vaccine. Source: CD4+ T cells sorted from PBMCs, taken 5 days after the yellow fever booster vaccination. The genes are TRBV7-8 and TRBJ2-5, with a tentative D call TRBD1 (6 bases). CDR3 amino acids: CASSLRGNRLQETQYF. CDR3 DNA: TGTGCCAGCAGCTTAAGGGGGAATCGGCTTCAAGAGACCCAGTACTTC.